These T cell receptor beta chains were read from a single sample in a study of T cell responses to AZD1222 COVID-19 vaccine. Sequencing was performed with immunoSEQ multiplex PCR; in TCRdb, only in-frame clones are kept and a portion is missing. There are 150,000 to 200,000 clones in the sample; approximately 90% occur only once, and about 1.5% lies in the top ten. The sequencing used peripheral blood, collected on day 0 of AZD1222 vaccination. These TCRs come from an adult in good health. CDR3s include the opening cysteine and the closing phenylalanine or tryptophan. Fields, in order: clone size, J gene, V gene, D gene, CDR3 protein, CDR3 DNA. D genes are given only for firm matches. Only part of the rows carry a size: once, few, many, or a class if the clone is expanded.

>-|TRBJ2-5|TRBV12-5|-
CASAPGRAVGPETQYF
TGTGCTAGTGCCCCGGGGAGAGCGGTAGGTCCGGAGACCCAGTACTTC
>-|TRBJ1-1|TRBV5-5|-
CASSHSTGTEAFF
TGTGCCAGCAGCCACTCCACGGGGACTGAAGCTTTCTTT
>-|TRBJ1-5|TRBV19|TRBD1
CASSILAGGRHQPQHF
TGTGCCAGTAGTATCTTGGCAGGGGGCCGGCATCAGCCCCAGCATTTT
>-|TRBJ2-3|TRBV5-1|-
CASSRAAGTDTQYF
TGCGCCAGCAGCAGAGCGGCGGGCACAGATACGCAGTATTTT
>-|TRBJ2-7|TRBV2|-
CASRGAYEQYF
TGTGCCAGCAGAGGCGCCTACGAGCAGTACTTC
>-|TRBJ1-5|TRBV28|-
CASSLFGDPSQHF
TGTGCCAGCAGTTTATTCGGCGACCCGTCCCAGCATTTT
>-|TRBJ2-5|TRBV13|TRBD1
CASSWGQSETQYF
TGTGCCAGCAGCTGGGGACAGTCGGAGACCCAGTACTTC
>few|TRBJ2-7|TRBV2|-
CASSLTRGAYEQYF
TGTGCCAGCAGCTTGACAAGGGGCGCCTACGAGCAGTACTTC
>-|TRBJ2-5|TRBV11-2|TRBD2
CASSLTSGGETQYF
TGTGCCAGCAGCCTGACTAGCGGGGGAGAGACCCAGTACTTC
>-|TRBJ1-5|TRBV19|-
CASTSAPHQPQHF
-
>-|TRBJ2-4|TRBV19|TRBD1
CASSATGYRGEAKNIQYF
TGTGCCAGTAGTGCTACCGGTTACAGGGGAGAGGCCAAAAACATTCAGTACTTC
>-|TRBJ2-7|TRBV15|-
CATSRGRGGYEQYF
TGTGCCACCAGCAGAGGCAGGGGCGGCTACGAGCAGTACTTC
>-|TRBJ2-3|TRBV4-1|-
CASSQTGRLGATDTQYF
TGCGCCAGCAGCCAAACTGGACGCCTTGGGGCCACAGATACGCAGTATTTT
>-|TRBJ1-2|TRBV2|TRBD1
CASSATGGSNYGYTF
TGTGCCAGCAGCGCTACAGGGGGTTCTAACTATGGCTACACCTTC
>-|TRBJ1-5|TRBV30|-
CAWSLTGRDQPQHF
TGTGCCTGGAGCCTTACAGGGAGGGATCAGCCCCAGCATTTT
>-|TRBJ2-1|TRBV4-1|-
CASSQMRTNEQFF
TGCGCCAGCAGCCAAATGCGGACCAATGAGCAGTTCTTC
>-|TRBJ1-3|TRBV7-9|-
CASSLGLPASGNTIYF
TGTGCCAGCAGCTTGGGACTTCCAGCTTCCGGAAACACCATATATTTT
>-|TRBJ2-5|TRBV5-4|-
CARNEVKETQYF
TGTGCCAGAAACGAGGTTAAAGAGACCCAGTACTTC
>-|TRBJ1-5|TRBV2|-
CASNPDGPHQPQHF
TGTGCCAGCAACCCGGACGGGCCCCATCAGCCCCAGCATTTT
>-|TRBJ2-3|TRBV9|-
CASSGWGTDTQYF
TGTGCCAGCAGCGGTTGGGGTACAGATACGCAGTATTTT
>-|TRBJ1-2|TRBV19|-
CASSIDRRDYTF
TGTGCCAGTAGTATAGACAGGAGGGACTACACCTTC
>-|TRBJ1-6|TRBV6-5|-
CASSLTTGGYNSPLHF
TGTGCCAGCAGTTTGACCACCGGTGGCTATAATTCACCCCTCCACTTT
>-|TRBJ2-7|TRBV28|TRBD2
CASSPPPWRENNPTYEQYF
TGTGCCAGCAGTCCCCCCCCCTGGCGGGAGAACAACCCAACCTACGAGCAGTACTTC
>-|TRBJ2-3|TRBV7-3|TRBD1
CASSPTGYGDTQYF
TGTGCCAGCAGCCCGACAGGGTATGGTGATACGCAGTATTTT
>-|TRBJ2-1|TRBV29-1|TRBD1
CSDRGSNEQFF
TGCTCAGACAGGGGTTCCAATGAGCAGTTCTTC
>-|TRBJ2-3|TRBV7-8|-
CASSLVVGVVPFTDTQYF
TGTGCCAGCAGCTTAGTTGTGGGAGTAGTCCCTTTTACAGATACGCAGTATTTT
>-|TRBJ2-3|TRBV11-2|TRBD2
CASSLSGGTDTQYF
TGTGCCAGCAGCCTAAGCGGGGGCACAGATACGCAGTATTTT
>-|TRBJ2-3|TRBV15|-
CATSREADTQYF
TGTGCCACCAGCAGAGAAGCAGATACGCAGTATTTT
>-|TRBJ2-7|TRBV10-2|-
CASSPGFGYEQYF
TGCGCCAGCAGTCCAGGGTTCGGCTACGAGCAGTACTTC
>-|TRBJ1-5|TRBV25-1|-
CASSAGIPGQPQHF
TGTGCCAGCAGTGCGGGGATCCCAGGTCAGCCCCAGCATTTT
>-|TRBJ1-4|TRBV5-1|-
CASSTGLVGEKLFF
TGCGCCAGCAGCACAGGACTTGTAGGTGAAAAACTGTTTTTT
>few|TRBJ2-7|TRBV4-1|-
CASSQPRTALTPYEQYF
TGCGCCAGCAGCCAACCCCGGACAGCCCTAACTCCCTACGAGCAGTACTTC
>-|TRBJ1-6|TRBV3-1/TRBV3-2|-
CASSHGSSYNSPLHF
TGTGCCAGCAGCCACGGGAGCTCCTATAATTCACCCCTCCACTTT
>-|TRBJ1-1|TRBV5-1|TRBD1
CASSVGQGAREAFF
TGCGCCAGCAGCGTGGGACAGGGGGCCAGAGAAGCTTTCTTT
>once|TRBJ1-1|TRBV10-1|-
CASSATGTGYTEAFF
TGCGCCAGCAGTGCCACAGGTACGGGGTACACTGAAGCTTTCTTT
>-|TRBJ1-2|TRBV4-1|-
CASSQDLGGGYTF
TGCGCCAGCAGCCAAGATTTGGGGGGTGGCTACACCTTC
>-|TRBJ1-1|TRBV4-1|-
CASSQVVLLPEAFF
TGCGCCAGCAGCCAAGTGGTCCTCCTTCCCGAAGCTTTCTTT
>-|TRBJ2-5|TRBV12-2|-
CASRLQRAAQETQYF
TGTGCAAGTCGTCTACAACGGGCGGCCCAAGAGACCCAGTACTTC
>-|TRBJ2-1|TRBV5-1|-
CASSQWTSPGNEQFF
TGCGCCAGCAGCCAATGGACATCCCCGGGAAATGAGCAGTTCTTC
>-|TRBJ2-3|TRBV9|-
CASSPAGGQTDTQYF
TGTGCCAGCAGCCCAGCCGGGGGGCAGACAGATACGCAGTATTTT
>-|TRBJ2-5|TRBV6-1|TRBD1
CASRVRGQGEETQYF
TGTGCCAGCAGGGTTCGGGGACAGGGGGAAGAGACCCAGTACTTC
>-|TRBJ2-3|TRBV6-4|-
CASSDSPGESDTQYF
TGTGCCAGCAGTGACTCCCCGGGGGAGTCAGATACGCAGTATTTT
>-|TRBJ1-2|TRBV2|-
CASRAGEYGYTF
TGTGCCAGCCGCGCAGGAGAGTATGGCTACACCTTC
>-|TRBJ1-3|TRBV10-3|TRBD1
CAISTDRVADTIYF
TGTGCCATCAGCACCGACAGGGTTGCCGACACCATATATTTT
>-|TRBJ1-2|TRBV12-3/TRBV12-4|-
CASSLGLLYGYTF
TGTGCCAGCAGTTTAGGCTTGCTCTATGGCTACACCTTC
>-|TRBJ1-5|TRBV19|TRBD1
CASTTRDRGLWQPQHF
TGTGCCAGTACCACGAGGGACAGGGGTCTGTGGCAGCCCCAGCATTTT
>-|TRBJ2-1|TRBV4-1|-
CASSQDGVPTTYNEQFF
TGCGCCAGCAGCCAAGACGGGGTTCCCACAACCTACAATGAGCAGTTCTTC
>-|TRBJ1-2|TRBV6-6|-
CASSADGGSNYGYTF
TGTGCCAGCAGCGCCGACGGGGGCTCTAACTATGGCTACACCTTC
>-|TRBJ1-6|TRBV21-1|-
CASSKEGAYSPLHF
TGTGCCAGCAGCAAGGAGGGGGCCTATTCACCCCTCCACTTT
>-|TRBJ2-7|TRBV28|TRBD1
CASRPGGPSSYEQYF
TGTGCCAGCAGACCAGGGGGACCGAGCTCCTACGAGCAGTACTTC